This record looks at one TCR beta chain sequence and its context. The data are from a study of blood T cells in healthy people across ages. The CDR3 length is 15 residues. V was cut by 3 bases and J by 6 bases, with 12 bases left in between. Germline V gives CDR1 SEHNR, CDR2 FQNEAQ (reference sequence). Together with a sample-barcoded 5' primer, a J-beta primer mix was included in a second PCR lasting roughly 6 to 12 cycles. Via MiXCR, TCRdb re-called the 5' RACE reads, giving one row per CDR3 protein. Altogether fewer than 900,000 distinct CDR3 sequences are present, roughly 43% being singletons, with the ten largest covering 20% to 25%. Each donor had about 9.6 milliliters of peripheral blood drawn.

The material sequenced was blood. The chain recombines TRBV7-9 with TRBJ1-6; perhaps TRBD1 as D (6 bases). The source is a woman in her sixties or seventies in good health. CDR3 nucleotide sequence: TGTGCCAGCAGCTTCCCGGGACAACCTAATTCACCCCTCCACTTT. Translated: CASSFPGQPNSPLHF.